What follows are 5 T cell receptor beta chains derived from one specimen sequenced in a study of OX40 agonist ivuxolimab in advanced cancers. Using immunoSEQ multiplex PCR, the repertoire was profiled, and TCRdb retains in-frame clones only, with some absent. The sample shows around 28,000 clones, roughly 84% of them seen only once. The sequencing here drew on CD4+ or CD8+ T cells sorted from blood, taken in a trial of the OX40 agonist ivuxolimab. These receptors were obtained from an adult with an advanced solid tumor such as melanoma, head and neck, liver or kidney cancer.

The V and J genes are TRBV9 and TRBJ2-2; D is unclear. Germline lookup yields CDR1 SGDLS and CDR2 YYNGEE. Trimming cost V 0 bases and J 7 bases, with 4 bases left between them. This CDR3 contains 12 residues. Here the CDR3 reads CASSVVGGELFF. The CDR3, as DNA: TGTGCCAGCAGCGTAGTGGGCGGGGAGCTGTTTTTT.

The rearrangement joins TRBV5-6 to TRBJ2-5; D uncertain. CDR3 size: 13 residues. V was shortened by 3 bases and J by 5 bases, with 11 bases between the two germline ends. The germline V gene encodes CDR1 SGHDT and CDR2 YYEEEE. CDR3 DNA: TGTGCCAGCAGCTCATCAGAGGTGGAGACCCAGTACTTC. It codes for CASSSSEVETQYF.

This clone came up once. The chain has TRBV4-3 and TRBJ2-6, with TRBD2 matching 7 bases. Per germline, CDR1 LGHNA and CDR2 YSLEER. This CDR3 contains 17 residues. V shed 2 bases and J 3 bases; nucleotides not matched to a gene: 7. The CDR3 coding sequence is TGCGCCAGCAGCCAAAGGGAGGGTTTGGTTGGGGCCAACGTCCTGACTTTC. As protein: CASSQREGLVGANVLTF.

This rearrangement joins TRBV28 to TRBJ2-3, with TRBD2 matching 9 bases. The ends lost 2 bases at V and 0 bases at J; junction bases unmatched: 6. In germline, CDR1 is MDHEN, CDR2 SYDVKM. The CDR3 runs 17 residues. The CDR3: CASSLNGLATSTDTQYF. The CDR3 nucleotides read TGTGCCAGCAGTTTAAACGGACTAGCGACTAGCACAGATACGCAGTATTTT.

About this clone: Within the sample, other DNA sequences also encode this same CDR3. The chain combines TRBV27 with TRBJ1-5, with 8 bases that match TRBD1. Unmatched junction bases numbered 9, after V lost 4 bases and J lost 1 base. This CDR3 region has 17 residues. Germline V gene sequence: CDR1 MNHEY, CDR2 SMNVEV (reference sequence). The CDR3, as DNA: TGTGCCAGCAGTTCCGGACAGGGTTTTGGGAGCAATCAGCCCCAGCATTTT. It yields the protein CASSSGQGFGSNQPQHF.